This T cell receptor beta chain was profiled in a study of T cells in localized non-small cell lung cancer. Measured with immunoSEQ multiplex PCR; TCRdb has only the in-frame clones, and not every one. The profile shows around 40,000 clones, roughly nine tenths of them singletons. In regard to this clone: Its specificity is unknown.

Regarding the study as a whole: Maximal T cell clonality occurred in uninvolved adjacent lung, with tumor ranking below it. When the top 100 tumor clones were examined, a median approximately 60 of them also appeared in the adjacent lung, which was paired and uninvolved.

The CDR3 loop spans 13 amino acids. Germline lookup yields CDR1 SGHTA and CDR2 FQGTGA. The V and J ends lost 4 bases and 9 bases respectively, with 13 bases between them. The V gene is TRBV7-3, the J gene TRBJ2-1, with D tentatively TRBD2 (5 bases). The input for sequencing was peripheral blood, taken before any cancer treatment. The clonotype originates from a woman aged 18-55 years with stage III lung adenocarcinoma. The CDR3 protein is CASSSRSGSEQFF. The CDR3 DNA reads as TGTGCCAGCAGCTCCCGGTCGGGGAGTGAGCAGTTCTTC.